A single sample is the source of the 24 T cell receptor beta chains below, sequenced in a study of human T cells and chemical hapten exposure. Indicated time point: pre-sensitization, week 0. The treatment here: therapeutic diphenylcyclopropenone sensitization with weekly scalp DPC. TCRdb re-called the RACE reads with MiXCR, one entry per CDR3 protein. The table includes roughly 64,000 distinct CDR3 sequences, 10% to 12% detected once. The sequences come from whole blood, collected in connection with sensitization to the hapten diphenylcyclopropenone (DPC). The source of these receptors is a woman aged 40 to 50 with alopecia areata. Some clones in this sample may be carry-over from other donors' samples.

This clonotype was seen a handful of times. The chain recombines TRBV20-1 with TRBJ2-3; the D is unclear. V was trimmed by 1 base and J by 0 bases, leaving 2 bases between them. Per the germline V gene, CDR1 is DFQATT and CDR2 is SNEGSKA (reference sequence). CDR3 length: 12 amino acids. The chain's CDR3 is CSARGSTDTQYF. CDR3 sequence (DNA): TGCAGTGCTAGAGGGAGCACAGATACGCAGTATTTT.

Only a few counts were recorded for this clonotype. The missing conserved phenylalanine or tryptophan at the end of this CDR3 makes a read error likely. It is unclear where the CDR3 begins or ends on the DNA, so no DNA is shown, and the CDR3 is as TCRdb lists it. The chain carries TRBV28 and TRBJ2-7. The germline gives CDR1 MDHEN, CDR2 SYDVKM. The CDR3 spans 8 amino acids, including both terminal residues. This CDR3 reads CASSLGPK.

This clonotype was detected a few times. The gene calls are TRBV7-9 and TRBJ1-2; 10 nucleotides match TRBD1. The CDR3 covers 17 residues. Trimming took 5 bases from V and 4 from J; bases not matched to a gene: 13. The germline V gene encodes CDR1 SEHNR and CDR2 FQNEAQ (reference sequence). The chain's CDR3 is CASSPSWTGGDRYGYTF. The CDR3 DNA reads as TGTGCCAGCAGCCCTTCGTGGACAGGGGGTGATCGCTATGGCTACACCTTC.

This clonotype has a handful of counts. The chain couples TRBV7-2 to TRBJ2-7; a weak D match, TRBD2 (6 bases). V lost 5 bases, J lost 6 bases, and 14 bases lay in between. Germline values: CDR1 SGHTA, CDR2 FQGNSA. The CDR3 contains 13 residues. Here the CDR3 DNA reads TGTGCCAGCAGCCCCCCGGGGGTGAGCGAGCAGTACTTC. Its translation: CASSPPGVSEQYF.

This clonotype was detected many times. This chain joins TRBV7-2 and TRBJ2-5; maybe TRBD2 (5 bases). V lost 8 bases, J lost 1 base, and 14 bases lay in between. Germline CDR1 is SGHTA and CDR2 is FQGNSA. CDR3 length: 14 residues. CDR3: CASGPGAGQETQYF. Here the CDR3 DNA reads TGTGCCAGCGGACCTGGTGCGGGCCAAGAGACCCAGTACTTC.

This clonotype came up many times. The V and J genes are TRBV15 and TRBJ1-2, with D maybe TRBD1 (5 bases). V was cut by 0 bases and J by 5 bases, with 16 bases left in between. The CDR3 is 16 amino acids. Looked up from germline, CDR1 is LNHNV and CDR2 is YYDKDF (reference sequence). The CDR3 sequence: CATSRDWRSAGYGYTF. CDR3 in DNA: TGTGCCACCAGCAGAGATTGGCGCTCAGCAGGGTATGGCTACACCTTC.

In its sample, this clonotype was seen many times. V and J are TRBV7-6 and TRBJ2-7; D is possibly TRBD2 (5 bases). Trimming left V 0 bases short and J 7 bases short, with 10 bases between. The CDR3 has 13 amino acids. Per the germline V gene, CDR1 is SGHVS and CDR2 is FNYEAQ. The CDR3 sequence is CASSLAEATEQYF. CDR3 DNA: TGTGCCAGCAGCTTAGCGGAGGCCACAGAGCAGTACTTC.

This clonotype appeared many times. The chain's CDR3 is CASSATSGRQNEQFF. The DNA of the CDR3 is TGTGCCAGCAGCGCCACTAGCGGGAGGCAGAATGAGCAGTTCTTC. V usage is TRBV3-1 and J usage is TRBJ2-1; 12 bases map to TRBD2. Germline CDR1 and CDR2: LGHDT and YNNKEL (reference sequence). J was trimmed by 7 bases and V by 5 bases; bases with no gene match: 6. The CDR3 consists of 15 residues.

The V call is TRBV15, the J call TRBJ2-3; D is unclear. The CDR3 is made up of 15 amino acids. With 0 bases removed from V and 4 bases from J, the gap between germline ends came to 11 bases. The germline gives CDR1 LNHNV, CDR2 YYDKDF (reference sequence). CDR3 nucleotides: TGTGCCACCAGCAGAGATCCAGTTGCGGCAGATACGCAGTATTTT. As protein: CATSRDPVAADTQYF.

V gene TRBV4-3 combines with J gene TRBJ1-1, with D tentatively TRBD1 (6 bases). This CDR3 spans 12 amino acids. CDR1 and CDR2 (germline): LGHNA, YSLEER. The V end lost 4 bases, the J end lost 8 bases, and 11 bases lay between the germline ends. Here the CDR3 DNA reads TGCGCCAGCAGCCTACGAGGACAGGAAGCTTTCTTT. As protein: CASSLRGQEAFF.

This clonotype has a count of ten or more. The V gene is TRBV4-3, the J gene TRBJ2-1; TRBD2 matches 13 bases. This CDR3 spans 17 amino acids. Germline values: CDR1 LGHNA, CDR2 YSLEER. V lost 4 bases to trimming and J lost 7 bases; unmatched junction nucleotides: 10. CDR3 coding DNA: TGCGCCAGCAGCCGGACACTAGCGGGGGGGCCTAATAATGAGCAGTTCTTC. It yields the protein CASSRTLAGGPNNEQFF.

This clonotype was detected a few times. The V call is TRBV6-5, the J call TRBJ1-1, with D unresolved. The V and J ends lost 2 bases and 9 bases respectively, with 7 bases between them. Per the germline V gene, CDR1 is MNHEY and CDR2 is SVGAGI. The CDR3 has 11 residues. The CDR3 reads CASSYQEKAFF. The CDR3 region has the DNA TGTGCCAGCAGTTACCAAGAAAAAGCTTTCTTT.

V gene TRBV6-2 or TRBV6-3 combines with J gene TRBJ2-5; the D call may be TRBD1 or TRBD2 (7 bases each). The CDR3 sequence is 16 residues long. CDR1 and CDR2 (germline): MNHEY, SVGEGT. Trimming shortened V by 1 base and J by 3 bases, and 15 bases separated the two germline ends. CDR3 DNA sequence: TGTGCCAGCAGTTACTGGGAGGGGGCCGGAGAAGAGACCCAGTACTTC. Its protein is CASSYWEGAGEETQYF.

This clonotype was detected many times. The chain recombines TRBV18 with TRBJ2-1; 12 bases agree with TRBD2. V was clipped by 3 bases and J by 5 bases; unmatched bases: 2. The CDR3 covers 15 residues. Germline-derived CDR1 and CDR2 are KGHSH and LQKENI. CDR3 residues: CASSPGLAGDNEQFF. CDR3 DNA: TGTGCCAGCTCACCGGGACTAGCGGGTGACAATGAGCAGTTCTTC.

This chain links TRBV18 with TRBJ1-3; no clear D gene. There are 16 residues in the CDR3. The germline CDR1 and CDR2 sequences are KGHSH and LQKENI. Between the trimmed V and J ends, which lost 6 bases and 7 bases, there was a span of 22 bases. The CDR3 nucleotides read TGTGCCAGCTCTCCGGTGGACGCGTCTCGTCGGAACACCATATATTTT. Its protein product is CASSPVDASRRNTIYF.

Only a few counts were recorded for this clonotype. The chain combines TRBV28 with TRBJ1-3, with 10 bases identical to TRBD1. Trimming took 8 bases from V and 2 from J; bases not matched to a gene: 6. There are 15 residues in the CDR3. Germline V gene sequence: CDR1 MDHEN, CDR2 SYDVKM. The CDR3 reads CASFTGTGAGNTIYF. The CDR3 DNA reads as TGTGCCAGCTTTACCGGGACAGGGGCTGGAAACACCATATATTTT.

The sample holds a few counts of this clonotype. The CDR3 nucleotides are TGTGCCAGCAGCGTAGCTACAAGTGCCCAGTTCTTC. This encodes CASSVATSAQFF. This chain links TRBV9 with TRBJ2-1; D gene uncertain. Germline V gives CDR1 SGDLS, CDR2 YYNGEE. V was clipped by 0 bases and J by 13 bases, with 11 bases between them. The CDR3 runs 12 residues.

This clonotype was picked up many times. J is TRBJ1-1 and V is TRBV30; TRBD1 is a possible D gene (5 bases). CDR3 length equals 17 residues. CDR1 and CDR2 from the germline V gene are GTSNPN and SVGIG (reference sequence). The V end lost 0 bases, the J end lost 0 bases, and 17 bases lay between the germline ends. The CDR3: CAWSVLGDRNMNTEAFF. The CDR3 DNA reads TGTGCCTGGAGTGTACTGGGCGACAGAAACATGAACACTGAAGCTTTCTTT.

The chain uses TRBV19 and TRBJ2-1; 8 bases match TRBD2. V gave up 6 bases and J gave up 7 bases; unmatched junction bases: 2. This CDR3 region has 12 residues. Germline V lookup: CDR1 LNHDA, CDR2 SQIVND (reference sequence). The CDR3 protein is CASSGRGNEQFF. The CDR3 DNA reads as TGTGCCAGTAGCGGGAGGGGGAATGAGCAGTTCTTC.

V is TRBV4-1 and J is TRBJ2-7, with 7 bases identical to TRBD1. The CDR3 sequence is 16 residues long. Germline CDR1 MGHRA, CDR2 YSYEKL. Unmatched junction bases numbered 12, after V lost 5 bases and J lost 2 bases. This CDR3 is CASSLGQAPTPYEQYF. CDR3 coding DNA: TGCGCCAGCAGCTTAGGACAGGCCCCTACCCCCTACGAGCAGTACTTC.

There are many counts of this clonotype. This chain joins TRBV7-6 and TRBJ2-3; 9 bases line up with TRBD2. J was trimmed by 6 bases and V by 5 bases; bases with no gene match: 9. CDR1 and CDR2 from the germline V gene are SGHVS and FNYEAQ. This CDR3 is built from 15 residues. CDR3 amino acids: CASSRTSVPRDTQYF. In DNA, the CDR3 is TGTGCCAGCAGCCGGACTAGCGTGCCCCGGGATACGCAGTATTTT.

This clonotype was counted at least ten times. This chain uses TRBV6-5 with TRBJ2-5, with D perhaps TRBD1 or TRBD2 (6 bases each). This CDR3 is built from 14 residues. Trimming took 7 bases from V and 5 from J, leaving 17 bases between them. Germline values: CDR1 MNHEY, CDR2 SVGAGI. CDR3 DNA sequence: TGTGCCAGCACCGGAGGGGGAAAAGGGGAGACCCAGTACTTC. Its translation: CASTGGGKGETQYF.

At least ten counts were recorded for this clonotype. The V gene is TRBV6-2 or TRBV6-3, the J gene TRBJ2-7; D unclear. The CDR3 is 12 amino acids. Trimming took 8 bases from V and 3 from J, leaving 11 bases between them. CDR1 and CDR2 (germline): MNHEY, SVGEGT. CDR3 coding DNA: TGTGCCAGCGGCTCAGGAAACTACGAGCAGTACTTC. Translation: CASGSGNYEQYF.

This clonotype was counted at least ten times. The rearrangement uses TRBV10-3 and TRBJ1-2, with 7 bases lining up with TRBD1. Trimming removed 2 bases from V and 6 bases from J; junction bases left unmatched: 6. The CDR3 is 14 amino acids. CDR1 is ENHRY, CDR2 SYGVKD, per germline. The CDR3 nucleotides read TGTGCCATCAGTGAGGGTCCACAGGGGCATGGCTACACCTTC. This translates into CAISEGPQGHGYTF.